This TCR beta chain stems from a study of T cells in Graves' hyperthyroidism and ophthalmopathy. Points from the study as a whole: Appearing also in blood were most of the thyroid clonotypes expanded above 0.001.

Amplification yielded TCR beta CDR3 regions, with RNA transcripts as the source. The study used the HTBI primer set for a first-round RT-PCR of the TCR CDR3. One entry per CDR3 protein results from TCRdb running MiXCR on the multiplex PCR reads. This sample yields roughly 360,000 distinct CDR3 sequences, of which 13% are seen a single time; less than 25% belongs to the top ten. At least ten counts were recorded for this clonotype. The antigen remains undetermined. Trimming took 2 bases from V and 4 from J, leaving 14 bases between them. This CDR3 is built from 16 residues. Per the germline V gene, CDR1 is KGHDR and CDR2 is SFDVKD.

This chain links TRBV24-1 with TRBJ2-1; maybe TRBD2 (5 bases). The specimen sequenced was blood. The clonotype comes from a man aged 30-40 years with Graves' hyperthyroidism that later progressed to Graves' ophthalmopathy. For the CDR3, the DNA is TGTGCCACCAGTGATTCCACTAGGATTGAGTACAATGAGCAGTTCTTC. Translation gives CATSDSTRIEYNEQFF.